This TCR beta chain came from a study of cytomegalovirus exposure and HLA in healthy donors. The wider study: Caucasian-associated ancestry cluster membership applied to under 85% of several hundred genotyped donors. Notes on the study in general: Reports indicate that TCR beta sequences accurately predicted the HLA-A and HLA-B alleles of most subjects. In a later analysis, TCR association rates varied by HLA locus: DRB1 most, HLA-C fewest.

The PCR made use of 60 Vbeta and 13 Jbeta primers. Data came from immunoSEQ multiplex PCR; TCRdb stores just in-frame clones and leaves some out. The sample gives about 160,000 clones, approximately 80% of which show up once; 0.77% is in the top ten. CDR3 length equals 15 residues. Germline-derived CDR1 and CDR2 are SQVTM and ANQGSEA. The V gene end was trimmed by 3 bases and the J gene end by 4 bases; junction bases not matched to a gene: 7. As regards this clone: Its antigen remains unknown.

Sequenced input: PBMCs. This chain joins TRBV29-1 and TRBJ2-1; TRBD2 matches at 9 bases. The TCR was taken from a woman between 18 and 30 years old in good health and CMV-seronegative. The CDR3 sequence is CSVDRLAGRYNEQFF. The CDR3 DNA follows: TGCAGCGTTGATCGGCTAGCGGGAAGGTACAATGAGCAGTTCTTC.